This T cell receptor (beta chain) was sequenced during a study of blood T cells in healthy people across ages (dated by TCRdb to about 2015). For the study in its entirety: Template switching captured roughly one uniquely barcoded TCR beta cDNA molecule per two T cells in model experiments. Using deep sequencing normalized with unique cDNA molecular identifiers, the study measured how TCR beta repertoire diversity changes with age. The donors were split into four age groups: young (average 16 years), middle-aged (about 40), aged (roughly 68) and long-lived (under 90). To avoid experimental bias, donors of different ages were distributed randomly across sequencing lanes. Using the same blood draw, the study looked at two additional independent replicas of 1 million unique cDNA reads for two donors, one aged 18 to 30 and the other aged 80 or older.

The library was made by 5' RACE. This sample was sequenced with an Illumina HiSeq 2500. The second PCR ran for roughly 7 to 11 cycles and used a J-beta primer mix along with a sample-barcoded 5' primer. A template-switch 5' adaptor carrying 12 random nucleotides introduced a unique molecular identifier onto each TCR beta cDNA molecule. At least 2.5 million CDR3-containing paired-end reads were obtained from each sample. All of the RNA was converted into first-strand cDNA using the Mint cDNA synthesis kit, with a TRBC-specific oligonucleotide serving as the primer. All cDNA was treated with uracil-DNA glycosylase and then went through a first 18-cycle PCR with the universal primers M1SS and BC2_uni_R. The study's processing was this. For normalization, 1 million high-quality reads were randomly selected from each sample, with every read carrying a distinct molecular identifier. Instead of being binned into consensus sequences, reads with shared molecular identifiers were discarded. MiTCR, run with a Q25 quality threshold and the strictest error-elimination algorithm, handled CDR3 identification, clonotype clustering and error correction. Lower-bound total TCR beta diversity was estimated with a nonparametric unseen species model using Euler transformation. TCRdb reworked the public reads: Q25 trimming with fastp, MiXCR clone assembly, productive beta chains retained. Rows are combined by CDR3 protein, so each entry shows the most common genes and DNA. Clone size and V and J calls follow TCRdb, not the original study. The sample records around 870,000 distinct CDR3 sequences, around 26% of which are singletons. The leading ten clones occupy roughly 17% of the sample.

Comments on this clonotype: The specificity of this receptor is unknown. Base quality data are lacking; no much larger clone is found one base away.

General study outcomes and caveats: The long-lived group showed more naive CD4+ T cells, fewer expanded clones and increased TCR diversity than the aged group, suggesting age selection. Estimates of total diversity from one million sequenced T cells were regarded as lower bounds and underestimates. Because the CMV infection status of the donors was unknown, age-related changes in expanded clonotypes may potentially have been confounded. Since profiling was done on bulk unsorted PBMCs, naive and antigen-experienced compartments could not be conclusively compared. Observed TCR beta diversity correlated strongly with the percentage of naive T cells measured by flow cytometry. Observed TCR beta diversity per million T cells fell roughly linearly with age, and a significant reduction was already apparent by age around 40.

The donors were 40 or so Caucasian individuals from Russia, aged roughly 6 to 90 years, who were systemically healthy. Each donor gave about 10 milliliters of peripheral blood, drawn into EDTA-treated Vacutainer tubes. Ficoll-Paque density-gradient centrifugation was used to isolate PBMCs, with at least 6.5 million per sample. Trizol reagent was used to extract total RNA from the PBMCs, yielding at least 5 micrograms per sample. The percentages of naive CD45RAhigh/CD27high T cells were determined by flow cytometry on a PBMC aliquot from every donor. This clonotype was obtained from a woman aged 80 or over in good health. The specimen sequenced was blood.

The DNA sequence reads TGTGCCAGCAGCTTGGGCCCGGGCCTGAACACTGAAGCTTTCTTT. This gives the protein CASSLGPGLNTEAFF. This chain is built from TRBV5-6 and TRBJ1-1, with the D gene uncertain. The CDR3 runs 15 residues from the cysteine to the phenylalanine. CDR3 DNA is the only sequence kept; it has 45 bases, read in frame from the first base. V is shortened by 0 bases, J by 0 bases, and the region joining them spans 9 bases. From a lookup of the germline V gene, CDR1 and CDR2 are SGHDT and YYEEEE.